This T cell receptor (beta chain) comes out of a study of blood T cell repertoires in COVID-19. The wider study: PBMCs, B-cell-depleted T cells, or T cells provided the cDNA or gDNA that made up the material.

Germline CDR1 reads SNHLY; CDR2 reads FYNNEI. The CDR3 runs to 18 residues. The trim removed 5 bases at V and 0 bases at J, leaving 6 bases unmatched. Authors' data handling: Nucleated cell number was recorded as an estimate derived from reference gene primer amplification. Measured with immunoSEQ multiplex PCR; TCRdb has only the in-frame clones, and not every one. V and J calls and clone size follow that table, whereas D and trimming were derived from the DNA. The profile covers about 300,000 clones, with around four fifths appearing a single time and 1% to 1.5% taken by the ten largest. This chain uses TRBV2 with TRBJ2-1, with 14 bases identical to TRBD2. The sequence was obtained from a woman aged 45-59 years with acute or convalescent COVID-19. The sequenced sample consisted of peripheral blood. The CDR3 sequence: CASSPGLAGVSSYNEQFF. In DNA form, the CDR3 reads TGTGCCAGCAGTCCGGGACTAGCGGGAGTAAGCTCCTACAATGAGCAGTTCTTC.